The 16 T cell receptor beta chains below come from one sample, sequenced in a study of CD8 T cells in Susac syndrome (dated by TCRdb to between 2019 and 2020). Library method: the immunoSEQ multiplex PCR assay. RNA was extracted using the RNeasy kit, and about 0.45 to 1 ug of the RNA was reverse transcribed with random hexamers. TCRdb trimmed public reads at Q25 via fastp, called clones via MiXCR and kept in-frame beta chains. Identical CDR3 proteins give one entry, which carries the most common genes and DNA. The sample table records over 100,000 distinct CDR3 sequences; about 94% of these occur just once. Around 0.28% of the sample lies in the top ten. Source material: CD8+ T cells from PBMCs. These receptors all come from a human donor with Susac syndrome.

The chain is built from TRBV29-1 and TRBJ2-3; D is possibly TRBD1 or TRBD2 (5 bases each). Trimming cost V 6 bases and J 5 bases, with 15 bases left between them. Germline V gene data show CDR1 as SQVTM and CDR2 as ANQGSEA. The CDR3 sequence is 13 residues long. The DNA for the CDR3 is TGCAGCGTCGCCCGGGGCTTTAAAGATACGCAGTATTTT. This encodes CSVARGFKDTQYF.

This rearrangement joins TRBV11-2 to TRBJ2-3; no clear D. Germline V gene lookup returns CDR1 SGHAT and CDR2 FQNNGV. The CDR3 runs to 13 residues. V lost 2 bases to trimming and J lost 2 bases, with 5 bases between them. The CDR3 nucleotides are TGTGCCAGCAGCTTATATCCCACAGATACGCAGTATTTT. Translated, it gives CASSLYPTDTQYF.

This clonotype has just one count. The chain is built from TRBV24-1 and TRBJ2-3, with D hard to call. The V gene's germline CDR1 is KGHDR and CDR2 SFDVKD. The CDR3 has 12 residues. The V gene lost 9 bases and the J gene lost 6 bases, with 12 bases spanning the gap. This CDR3 reads CATPKVFDTQYF. For the CDR3, the DNA is TGTGCCACCCCCAAAGTTTTCGATACGCAGTATTTT.

V is TRBV4-2 and J is TRBJ1-2, with 9 bases that match TRBD1. This CDR3 is 16 amino acids long. The germline CDR1 and CDR2 sequences are LGHNA and YNFKEQ. V was pared by 0 bases and J by 4 bases, with 6 bases of the junction left unmatched. CDR3 protein: CASSQDLGQGVYGYTF. Written as DNA, the CDR3 is TGTGCCAGCAGCCAAGATCTGGGACAGGGCGTCTATGGCTACACCTTC.

V usage is TRBV29-1 and J usage is TRBJ2-7, with no clear D. CDR3 length equals 12 residues. Trimming cost V 3 bases and J 1 base, with 7 bases left between them. CDR1 and CDR2 from the germline V gene are SQVTM and ANQGSEA. The CDR3 DNA is TGCAGCGTTGAGGTCGAATCCTACGAGCAGTACTTC. Translated: CSVEVESYEQYF.

This clonotype came up once. The chain carries TRBV20-1 and TRBJ1-1; TRBD1 might be the D (6 bases). V was shortened by 6 bases and J by 7 bases, with 18 bases between the two germline ends. Germline assignment: CDR1 DFQATT and CDR2 SNEGSKA (reference sequence). The CDR3 covers 13 residues. In DNA, the CDR3 is TGCAGTGCACATACAGGGTACGGGGATGAAGCTTTCTTT. It encodes CSAHTGYGDEAFF.

The V and J genes are TRBV4-1 and TRBJ2-3, with a possible D match to TRBD2 (5 bases). V was trimmed by 1 base and J by 0 bases, leaving 11 bases between them. The CDR3 extends over 16 amino acids. Germline V CDR1 and CDR2: MGHRA, YSYEKL. This CDR3 reads CASSQVPLASTDTQYF. The DNA for the CDR3 is TGCGCCAGCAGCCAAGTACCGCTAGCTAGCACAGATACGCAGTATTTT.

The chain uses TRBV27 and TRBJ1-2; D possibly corresponds to TRBD1 (5 bases). CDR3 length: 14 residues. CDR1 is MNHEY, CDR2 SMNVEV, per germline (reference sequence). V was clipped by 6 bases and J by 4 bases, with 15 bases between them. CDR3 sequence (DNA): TGTGCCAGCAGACCTAGGACGGGGACCTATGGCTACACCTTC. This gives the protein CASRPRTGTYGYTF.

V and J are TRBV7-9 and TRBJ2-5; D gene uncertain. Germline loops: CDR1 SEHNR, CDR2 FQNEAQ (reference sequence). V was shortened by 5 bases and J by 0 bases, with 10 bases between the two germline ends. The CDR3 has 14 amino acids. The CDR3 reads CASSPTINQETQYF. Here the CDR3 DNA reads TGTGCCAGCAGCCCAACCATCAACCAAGAGACCCAGTACTTC.

V gene TRBV9 combines with J gene TRBJ1-3; weak D call: TRBD1 (5 bases). Germline lookup yields CDR1 SGDLS and CDR2 YYNGEE. The CDR3 spans 15 residues. The V end lost 3 bases, the J end lost 0 bases, and 10 bases lay between the germline ends. The CDR3 protein is CASSGDGGSGNTIYF. Written as DNA, the CDR3 is TGTGCCAGCAGCGGGGACGGAGGCTCTGGAAACACCATATATTTT.

The chain carries TRBV2 and TRBJ1-1; D remains ambiguous. Germline lookup yields CDR1 SNHLY and CDR2 FYNNEI. This CDR3 has 13 residues. With 1 base removed from V and 4 bases from J, the gap between germline ends came to 7 bases. The CDR3 coding sequence is TGTGCCAGCAGTGAAGGGACGTTCACTGAAGCTTTCTTT. As protein: CASSEGTFTEAFF.

The V gene is TRBV30, the J gene TRBJ1-2; D gene ambiguous. This CDR3 has 12 amino acids. The V and J ends lost 1 base and 5 bases respectively, with 8 bases between them. Germline values: CDR1 GTSNPN, CDR2 SVGIG (reference sequence). The CDR3 is CAWSAGLYGYTF. The CDR3 region has the DNA TGTGCCTGGAGTGCTGGGTTGTATGGCTACACCTTC.

V usage is TRBV6-6 and J usage is TRBJ1-2, with D hard to call. Trimming removed 4 bases at V and 4 bases at J, with 10 bases between. This CDR3 is 13 amino acids long. Germline V gene data show CDR1 as MNHNY and CDR2 as SVGAGI (reference sequence). The DNA for the CDR3 is TGTGCCAGCAGTTCGTTAACCGTCTATGGCTACACCTTC. This translates into CASSSLTVYGYTF.

The genes are TRBV4-2 and TRBJ2-3; D is uncertain. Germline assignment: CDR1 LGHNA and CDR2 YNFKEQ. V lost 2 bases, J lost 1 base, and 4 bases lay in between. This CDR3 has 13 residues. The CDR3 protein is CASSQTRTDTQYF. The DNA of the CDR3 is TGTGCCAGCAGCCAAACCCGCACAGATACGCAGTATTTT.

The chain uses TRBV18 and TRBJ1-1, with no clear D. The CDR3 covers 12 residues. From germline, CDR1 is KGHSH and CDR2 LQKENI. The V and J ends lost 2 bases and 5 bases respectively, with 6 bases between them. The CDR3 bases are TGTGCCAGCTCACCAGACACGACTGAAGCTTTCTTT. It codes for CASSPDTTEAFF.

The rearrangement uses TRBV15 and TRBJ1-2; no definite D call. The CDR3 consists of 14 residues. The germline V gene has CDR1 LNHNV and CDR2 YYDKDF (reference sequence). Trimming took off 2 bases at V and 2 bases at J, with 9 bases between the two ends. The CDR3 DNA follows: TGTGCCACCAGCAGAACCCAAGGGAACTATGGCTACACCTTC. Translation gives CATSRTQGNYGYTF.